This T cell receptor beta chain was captured in a study of Tregs in tolerant kidney transplant recipients. Broader study findings: Validation in larger populations is needed because few patients were studied. This study did not directly address biological reproducibility.

Here immunoSEQ multiplex PCR was the method, and the copy in TCRdb shows in-frame clones only, minus some. The table lists 110,000 or so clones, roughly 92% of them singletons. As for this clone: The antigen is not known.

CD4+CD25+CD127- Tregs, CD4+CD25- non-Tregs, CD4 and CD8 cells were sorted. CDR3 size: 14 residues. Germline V gene sequence: CDR1 ENHRY, CDR2 SYGVKD. The V and J ends lost 1 base and 5 bases, in that order; junction bases with no gene match: 1. This TCR was sampled from a human donor in good health. Sequencing was done on a sample of CD4+ T cells from blood. This rearrangement joins TRBV10-3 to TRBJ1-1; TRBD1 matches 10 bases. CDR3 loop: CAISEWTGGTEAFF. As DNA, the CDR3 is TGTGCCATCAGTGAGTGGACAGGGGGTACTGAAGCTTTCTTT.